There are a few counts of the clone carrying this T cell receptor (beta chain). The antigen is undetermined. J lost 1 base, V lost 4 bases, and 5 bases had no gene match. The CDR3 sequence is 15 residues long. Germline lookup yields CDR1 KGHSH and CDR2 LQKENI. A process of 5'RACE template switching, which added a universal primer site and UMIs, was used to make TCR cDNA. TCRdb reanalysed the 5' RACE reads using MiXCR and keeps one entry per CDR3 protein. The profile shows some 400,000 distinct CDR3 sequences, around 6.5% of them singletons. This sample was taken from a study of T cells after yellow fever vaccination. Study-level findings and limits: Booster samples showed a return of most primary-vaccination clones (roughly 96% CD4, approximately 90% CD8). The study found a weaker secondary response that peaked faster, day 5 versus 15.

The specimen comprised PBMCs, sampled 5 days after the yellow fever booster vaccination. The gene calls are TRBV18 and TRBJ2-5, with 8 bases aligning to TRBD2. This clonotype was sampled from a man under 40 who received the YFV17D yellow fever vaccine. CDR3 residues: CASSRGSGIQETQYF. The CDR3 DNA reads as TGTGCCAGCTCACGGGGTAGCGGGATCCAAGAGACCCAGTACTTC.